The entry below gives a single TCR beta chain sequence along with its context. CDR3 size: 16 residues. Germline V gives CDR1 SGHRS, CDR2 YFSETQ. Trimming took 5 bases from V and 3 from J; bases not matched to a gene: 10. These data come from a study of blood T cell repertoires in COVID-19. Study-wide context: From the United States, Italy and Spain came samples of acute and convalescent COVID-19. T cells, B-cell-depleted T cells, or PBMCs supplied cDNA or gDNA.

Per the authors' pipeline: Estimates of nucleated cell counts were drawn from the amplification of reference gene primers. The data were produced by immunoSEQ multiplex PCR, yet TCRdb's version contains in-frame clones alone and is incomplete. V and J calls and clone size come straight from that table; D and trimming were deduced from the DNA. The table has roughly 130,000 clones, around 83% seen once. The origin of this receptor is a woman in her forties or fifties with acute or convalescent COVID-19. The sample taken for sequencing was peripheral blood. The chain combines TRBV5-1 with TRBJ2-2, with TRBD1 identical over 7 bases. The CDR3 DNA follows: TGCGCCAGCAGATACCAACCGGGACAGTACACCGGGGAGCTGTTTTTT. Encoded protein: CASRYQPGQYTGELFF. The variable domain in full, completed from reference TRBV5-1 and TRBJ2-2, reads KAGVTQTPRYLIKTRGQQVTLSCSPISGHRSVSWYQQTPGQGLQFLFEYFSETQRNKGNFPGRFSGRQFSNSRSEMNVSTLELGDSALYLCASRYQPGQYTGELFFGEGSRLTVL.